This T cell receptor beta chain is from a study of STAT3 mutations in large granular lymphocyte leukemia. Whole-study results and caveats: Some patients had dominant TCR clones larger than their STAT3 mutant burden. Every T-LGLL patient had at least one immunodominant TCRbeta clonotype.

A note on this clone: Its matching antigen is unknown.

The CDR3 length is 16 residues. From germline, CDR1 is SGHTA and CDR2 FQGNSA. The V gene end was trimmed by 5 bases and the J gene end by 7 bases; junction bases not matched to a gene: 11. Assay used: immunoSEQ multiplex PCR; TCRdb lists only in-frame clones, some missing. Of 20,000 to 30,000 clones listed, roughly 93% are singletons. This rearrangement joins TRBV7-2 to TRBJ1-2; 12 bases agree with TRBD1. The sequenced sample was peripheral blood mononuclear cells. This sequence was found in a man between 35 and 55 years old with T-cell large granular lymphocyte leukemia. Some clones in this sample may be carry-over from other donors' samples. The CDR3, as DNA: TGTGCCAGCAGCCCTGGAGGCGGGACAGGGGGCCTTGGCTACACCTTC. Protein: CASSPGGGTGGLGYTF.